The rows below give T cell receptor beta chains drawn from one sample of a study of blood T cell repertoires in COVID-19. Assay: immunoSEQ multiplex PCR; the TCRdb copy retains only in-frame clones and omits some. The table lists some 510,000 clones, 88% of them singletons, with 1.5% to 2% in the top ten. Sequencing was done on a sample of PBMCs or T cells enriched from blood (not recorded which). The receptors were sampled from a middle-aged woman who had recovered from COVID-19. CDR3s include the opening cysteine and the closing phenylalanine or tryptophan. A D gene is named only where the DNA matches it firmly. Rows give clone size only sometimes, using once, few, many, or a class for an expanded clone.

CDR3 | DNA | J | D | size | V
CASSLEDRGVNEKLFF | TGTGCCAGCAGCTTAGAAGACAGGGGGGTTAATGAAAAACTGTTTTTT | TRBJ1-4 | TRBD1 | once | TRBV7-6
CASSEDRGILAINYGYTF | TGTGCCAGCAGTGAAGATAGAGGAATTTTAGCTATTAACTATGGCTACACCTTC | TRBJ1-2 | NA | NA | TRBV2
CASSLSAGGGYTF | TGTGCCAGCAGCTTAAGCGCAGGGGGTGGCTACACCTTC | TRBJ1-2 | TRBD1 | few | TRBV7-2
CASSQPPGGPNTEAFF | TGTGCCAGCAGCCAACCTCCCGGGGGACCTAACACTGAAGCTTTCTTT | TRBJ1-1 | NA | NA | TRBV4-2
CASSLEQGLFQPQHF | TGTGCCAGCAGCTTGGAACAGGGGTTATTTCAGCCCCAGCATTTT | TRBJ1-5 | TRBD1 | NA | TRBV7-2
CASSLVLEGETQYF | TGTGCCAGCAGCTTAGTTCTCGAGGGAGAGACCCAGTACTTC | TRBJ2-5 | NA | NA | TRBV11-2
CASSLLAGALYNEQFF | TGCGCCAGCAGCTTACTAGCGGGAGCCCTGTACAATGAGCAGTTCTTC | TRBJ2-1 | TRBD2 | NA | TRBV10-1
CASRTGQGVSEKLFF | TGCGCCAGCAGAACGGGACAGGGAGTTAGTGAAAAACTGTTTTTT | TRBJ1-4 | TRBD1 | NA | TRBV5-1
CASSEGIQGANSPLHF | TGTGCCAGCAGTGAAGGGATTCAGGGGGCTAATTCACCCCTCCACTTT | TRBJ1-6 | TRBD1 | NA | TRBV2
CASSARDSTYSGANVLTF | TGTGCCAGCAGCGCCAGGGACAGCACTTATTCTGGGGCCAACGTCCTGACTTTC | TRBJ2-6 | TRBD1 | NA | TRBV9
CSVPGQGREKLFF | TGCAGCGTGCCGGGACAGGGAAGAGAAAAACTGTTTTTT | TRBJ1-4 | TRBD1 | NA | TRBV29-1
CASSQGSSGTDTQYF | TGTGCCAGCAGCCAAGGGAGTAGCGGGACAGATACGCAGTATTTT | TRBJ2-3 | TRBD2 | NA | TRBV3-1/TRBV3-2
CASSWATSGNTIYF | TGTGCCAGTAGTTGGGCGACCAGTGGAAACACCATATATTTT | TRBJ1-3 | NA | NA | TRBV19
CASNRDRNSPLHF | TGTGCCAGCAATCGGGACAGAAATTCACCCCTCCACTTT | TRBJ1-6 | TRBD1 | NA | TRBV27
CASSPGPSGTGSGELFF | TGTGCCAGCAGCCCGGGCCCTTCCGGGACAGGGTCCGGGGAGCTGTTTTTT | TRBJ2-2 | TRBD1 | NA | TRBV5-4
CASSPRTGRGQPQHF | TGTGCCAGCAGTCCCCGGACAGGGAGGGGTCAGCCCCAGCATTTT | TRBJ1-5 | TRBD1 | NA | TRBV27
CASSPLIVGGTDTQYF | TGTGCCAGCTCACCGCTAATCGTGGGCGGCACAGATACGCAGTATTTT | TRBJ2-3 | NA | NA | TRBV18
CASSHSGLAIHEQYF | TGCGCCAGCAGCCACTCTGGACTAGCGATCCACGAGCAGTACTTC | TRBJ2-7 | TRBD2 | once | TRBV5-1
CASSLEQGPMGPYNEQFF | TGTGCCAGCAGCTTAGAACAGGGGCCAATGGGGCCCTACAATGAGCAGTTCTTC | TRBJ2-1 | TRBD1 | NA | TRBV11-3
CASSPGTGNQPQHF | TGTGCCAGCTCACCGGGGACAGGGAATCAGCCCCAGCATTTT | TRBJ1-5 | TRBD1 | NA | TRBV18
CASSAPGQGDTQYF | TGTGCCAGCAGTGCCCCGGGACAGGGAGATACGCAGTATTTT | TRBJ2-3 | TRBD1 | NA | TRBV28
CASSLRGRSGETQYF | TGTGCCAGCAGCTTACGGGGAAGGTCTGGGGAGACCCAGTACTTC | TRBJ2-5 | NA | NA | TRBV7-2
CASSPSGQGSGNTIYF | TGTGCCAGCAGCCCTTCCGGACAGGGGTCTGGAAACACCATATATTTT | TRBJ1-3 | TRBD1 | NA | TRBV7-9
CASSFGLADYEQYF | TGTGCCAGCAGCTTCGGGTTAGCGGACTACGAGCAGTACTTC | TRBJ2-7 | NA | NA | TRBV11-3
CASRDRFNSNQPQHF | TGTGCCAGTCGCGACAGGTTCAATAGCAATCAGCCCCAGCATTTT | TRBJ1-5 | NA | NA | TRBV27
CASSIPRGIAYGYTF | TGTGCCAGTAGTATACCGCGAGGCATTGCCTATGGCTACACCTTC | TRBJ1-2 | NA | once | TRBV19
CATSDLGRRAFF | TGTGCCACCAGTGATTTGGGGCGAAGGGCTTTCTTT | TRBJ1-1 | NA | NA | TRBV24-1
CASTQTSGRRNEQFF | TGTGCCAGCACCCAAACTAGCGGGAGGAGGAATGAGCAGTTCTTC | TRBJ2-1 | TRBD2 | few | TRBV3-1/TRBV3-2
CASSRLGESVRGAITDTQYF | TGTGCCAGCAGCCGCCTCGGGGAATCGGTGCGGGGGGCAATCACAGATACGCAGTATTTT | TRBJ2-3 | TRBD2 | NA | TRBV11-3
CACRVAASTYEQYF | TGTGCCTGTCGGGTGGCAGCAAGCACCTACGAGCAGTACTTC | TRBJ2-7 | NA | NA | TRBV30
CATSDFGNSNQPQHF | TGTGCCACCAGTGATTTCGGTAATAGCAATCAGCCCCAGCATTTT | TRBJ1-5 | NA | NA | TRBV24-1
CASRRQGEETQYF | TGTGCCAGCAGGCGGCAGGGGGAAGAGACCCAGTACTTC | TRBJ2-5 | TRBD1 | once | TRBV5-5
CSVVLLAGYNEQFF | TGCAGCGTTGTACTTCTAGCGGGCTACAATGAGCAGTTCTTC | TRBJ2-1 | TRBD2 | NA | TRBV29-1
CASSLGQGREREKLFF | TGCGCCAGCAGCTTGGGGCAGGGGAGGGAGCGTGAAAAACTGTTTTTT | TRBJ1-4 | NA | NA | TRBV5-1
CASMGGGTEAFF | TGTGCCAGCATGGGCGGGGGAACTGAAGCTTTCTTT | TRBJ1-1 | NA | NA | TRBV12-3/TRBV12-4
CASSEHRGGAYGYTF | TGTGCCAGCAGCGAGCACAGGGGTGGGGCCTATGGCTACACCTTC | TRBJ1-2 | TRBD1 | NA | TRBV7-2
CASSRDSGIGYTF | TGTGCCAGCAGCCGGGACTCGGGGATCGGCTACACCTTC | TRBJ1-2 | NA | NA | TRBV5-4
CASSLGTSEQYF | TGTGCCAGCAGCCTAGGGACAAGCGAGCAGTACTTC | TRBJ2-7 | NA | NA | TRBV7-2
CASSPAGAYGYTF | TGTGCCAGCAGCCCCGCAGGGGCCTATGGCTACACCTTC | TRBJ1-2 | NA | NA | TRBV7-9
CASRIGTSGSNQETQYF | TGTGCCAGCAGGATAGGGACTAGCGGGAGTAACCAAGAGACCCAGTACTTC | TRBJ2-5 | TRBD2 | NA | TRBV5-4
CASSHRVSNTEAFF | TGCGCCAGCAGCCACAGGGTATCGAACACTGAAGCTTTCTTT | TRBJ1-1 | NA | NA | TRBV4-3
CASSQDPYYGGYTF | TGTGCCAGCAGCCAAGATCCGTATTACGGTGGCTACACCTTC | TRBJ1-2 | NA | NA | TRBV14
CASSSPRWTHQHF | TGTGCCAGCAGTTCCCCAAGATGGACTCACCAGCATTTT | TRBJ1-5 | NA | NA | TRBV6-2/TRBV6-3
CASSLARAGARRDTGELFF | TGTGCCAGCAGCTTAGCTCGGGCGGGAGCCCGTAGGGACACCGGGGAGCTGTTTTTT | TRBJ2-2 | TRBD2 | NA | TRBV7-9
CASSLVGGAGQPQHF | TGTGCCAGCAGCTTAGTAGGGGGCGCTGGTCAGCCCCAGCATTTT | TRBJ1-5 | TRBD1 | NA | TRBV7-2
CASSPGTGGTGYTF | TGTGCCAGCAGCCCAGGGACAGGGGGCACTGGCTACACCTTC | TRBJ1-2 | TRBD1 | NA | TRBV5-4
CAWRTGAGELFF | TGTGCCTGGAGAACAGGGGCCGGGGAGCTGTTTTTT | TRBJ2-2 | TRBD1 | NA | TRBV30
CASSPTRNTEAFF | TGTGCCAGCAGTCCTACGCGGAACACTGAAGCTTTCTTT | TRBJ1-1 | NA | NA | TRBV6-6
CASSFVSAGVETQYF | TGTGCCAGCAGTTTCGTTTCGGCAGGGGTAGAGACCCAGTACTTC | TRBJ2-5 | NA | NA | TRBV27
CASSQRTVSYGYTF | TGTGCCAGCAGCCAACGGACAGTTTCCTATGGCTACACCTTC | TRBJ1-2 | NA | NA | TRBV9
CASSVDRAEDTQYF | TGTGCCAGCAGCGTAGACAGGGCTGAAGATACGCAGTATTTT | TRBJ2-3 | NA | NA | TRBV9